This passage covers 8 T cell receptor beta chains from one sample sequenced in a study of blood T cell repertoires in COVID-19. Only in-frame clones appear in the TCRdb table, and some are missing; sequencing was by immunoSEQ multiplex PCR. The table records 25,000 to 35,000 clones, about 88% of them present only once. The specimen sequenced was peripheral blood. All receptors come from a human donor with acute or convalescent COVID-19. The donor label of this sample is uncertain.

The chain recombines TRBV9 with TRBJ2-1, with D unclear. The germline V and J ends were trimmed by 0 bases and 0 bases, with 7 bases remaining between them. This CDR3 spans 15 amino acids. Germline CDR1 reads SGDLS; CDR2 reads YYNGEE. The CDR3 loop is CASSVARDSYNEQFF. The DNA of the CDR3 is TGTGCCAGCAGCGTAGCAAGAGACTCCTACAATGAGCAGTTCTTC. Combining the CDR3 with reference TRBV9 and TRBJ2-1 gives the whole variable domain DSGVTQTPKHLITATGQRVTLRCSPRSGDLSVYWYQQSLDQGLQFLIQYYNGEERAKGNILERFSAQQFPDLHSELNLSSLELGDSALYFCASSVARDSYNEQFFGPGTRLTVL.

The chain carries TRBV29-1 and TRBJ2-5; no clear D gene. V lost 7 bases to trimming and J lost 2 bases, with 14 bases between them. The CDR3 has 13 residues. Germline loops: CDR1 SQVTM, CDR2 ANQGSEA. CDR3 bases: TGCAGCGCCGCAGACTCGCTTCAAGAGACCCAGTACTTC. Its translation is CSAADSLQETQYF.

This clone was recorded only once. CDR3 DNA sequence: TGTGCCAGCAGCCTAGCGGGAGGGAACAATGAGCAGTTCTTC. Protein: CASSLAGGNNEQFF. The chain is built from TRBV7-3 and TRBJ2-1, with 12 positions matching TRBD2. CDR3 length: 14 residues. J was trimmed by 5 bases and V by 5 bases; bases with no gene match: 1. In germline, CDR1 is SGHTA, CDR2 FQGTGA. Full variable domain (remainder filled in from reference TRBV7-3 and TRBJ2-1): GAGVSQTPSNKVTEKGKYVELRCDPISGHTALYWYRQSLGQGPEFLIYFQGTGAADDSGLPNDRFFAVRPEGSVSTLKIQRTERGDSAVYLCASSLAGGNNEQFFGPGTRLTVL.

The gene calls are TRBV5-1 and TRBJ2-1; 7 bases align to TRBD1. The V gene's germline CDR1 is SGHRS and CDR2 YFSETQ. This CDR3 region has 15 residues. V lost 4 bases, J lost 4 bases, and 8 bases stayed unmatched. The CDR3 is CASSPRPGQYNEQFF. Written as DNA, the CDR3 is TGCGCCAGCAGCCCTAGGCCGGGACAGTACAATGAGCAGTTCTTC.

The CDR3 region is CASSPRAGTPTGTQYF. In DNA, the CDR3 is TGTGCCAGCAGTCCCCGGGCGGGGACCCCGACGGGTACGCAGTATTTT. The chain has TRBV28 and TRBJ2-3; D is possibly TRBD2 (6 bases). V was pared by 5 bases and J by 8 bases, with 23 bases between. This CDR3 comprises 16 residues. Germline V gene lookup returns CDR1 MDHEN and CDR2 SYDVKM.

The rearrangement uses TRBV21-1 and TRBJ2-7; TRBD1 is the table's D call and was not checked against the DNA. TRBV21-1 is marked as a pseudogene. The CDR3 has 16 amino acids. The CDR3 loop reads CATLKERREEDYEQYF. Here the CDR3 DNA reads TGTGCCACGCTTAAGGAACGCAGGGAAGAAGACTACGAGCAGTACTTC.

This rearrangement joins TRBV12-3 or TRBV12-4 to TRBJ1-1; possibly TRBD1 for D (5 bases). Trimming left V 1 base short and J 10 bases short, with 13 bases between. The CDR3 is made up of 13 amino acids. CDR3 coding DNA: TGTGCCAGCAGTTTAGGGACAACCGGATTAGCTTTCTTT. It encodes CASSLGTTGLAFF.

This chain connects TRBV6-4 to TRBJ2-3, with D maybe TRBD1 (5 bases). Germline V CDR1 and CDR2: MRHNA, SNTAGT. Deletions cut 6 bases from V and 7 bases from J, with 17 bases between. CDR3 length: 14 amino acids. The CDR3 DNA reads TGTGCCAGCAGCTACTCGACAGAATGGCATACGCAGTATTTT. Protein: CASSYSTEWHTQYF.